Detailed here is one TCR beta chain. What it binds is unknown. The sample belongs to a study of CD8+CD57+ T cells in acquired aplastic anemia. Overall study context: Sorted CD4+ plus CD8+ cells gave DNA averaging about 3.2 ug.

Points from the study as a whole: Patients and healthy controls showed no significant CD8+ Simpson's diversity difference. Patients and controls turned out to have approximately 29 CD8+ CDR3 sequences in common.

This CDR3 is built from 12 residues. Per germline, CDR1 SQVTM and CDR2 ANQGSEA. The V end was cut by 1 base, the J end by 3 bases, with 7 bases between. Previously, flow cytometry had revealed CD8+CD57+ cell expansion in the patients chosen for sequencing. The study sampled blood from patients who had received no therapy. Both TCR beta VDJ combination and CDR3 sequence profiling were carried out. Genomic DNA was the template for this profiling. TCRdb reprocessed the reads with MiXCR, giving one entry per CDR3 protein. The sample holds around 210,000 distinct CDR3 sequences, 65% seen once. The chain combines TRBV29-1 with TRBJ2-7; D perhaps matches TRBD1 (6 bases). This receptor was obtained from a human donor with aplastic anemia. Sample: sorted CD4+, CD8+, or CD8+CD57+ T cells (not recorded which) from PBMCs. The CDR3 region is CSVEGRGYEQYF. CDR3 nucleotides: TGCAGCGTTGAAGGCAGGGGCTACGAGCAGTACTTC.